A selection of T cell receptor beta chains follows, all from one sample in a study of cytomegalovirus exposure and HLA in healthy donors. Profiled with immunoSEQ multiplex PCR; TCRdb holds only in-frame clones, not every one. This table holds more than 20,000 clones, roughly 97% found once. Sequenced: PBMCs. The receptors were gathered from a young man in good health and CMV-seropositive. The CDR3 runs from the conserved cysteine through the conserved F or W. Fields, in order: V gene, D gene, CDR3 protein. D genes are given only for firm matches.

v_gene: TRBV7-2; d_gene: TRBD2; CDR3aa: CASSWGRLAGGETQYF
v_gene: TRBV6-6; d_gene: TRBD1; CDR3aa: CASSPQKGQGPYEQYF
v_gene: TRBV19; d_gene: .; CDR3aa: CASSIRTPGEQYF
v_gene: TRBV25-1; d_gene: .; CDR3aa: CASSESGGRGDGYTF
v_gene: TRBV27; d_gene: .; CDR3aa: CASRPRVSGNTIYF
v_gene: TRBV7-9; d_gene: TRBD1; CDR3aa: CASSSTGAANVLTF
v_gene: TRBV11-2; d_gene: .; CDR3aa: CASSLVRPLGGYGYTF
v_gene: TRBV25-1; d_gene: .; CDR3aa: CASSGSRGDGYTF
v_gene: TRBV28; d_gene: TRBD1; CDR3aa: CASNAGQGNYEQYF
v_gene: TRBV9; d_gene: TRBD1; CDR3aa: CASSAQGTISGNTIYF
v_gene: TRBV11-2; d_gene: .; CDR3aa: CASSLSYKGTDTQYF
v_gene: TRBV30; d_gene: .; CDR3aa: CAWSVRAGHTGELFF
v_gene: TRBV27; d_gene: TRBD2; CDR3aa: CASSLGLASHTQYF
v_gene: TRBV27; d_gene: .; CDR3aa: CASSLAGWGYEQYF
v_gene: TRBV18; d_gene: .; CDR3aa: CASSPNEVEQYF
v_gene: TRBV30; d_gene: .; CDR3aa: CGRRRDRLIYGYTF
v_gene: TRBV29-1; d_gene: .; CDR3aa: CSVAEARAEAFF
v_gene: TRBV30; d_gene: TRBD1; CDR3aa: CAWSTGIYGYTF
v_gene: TRBV6-4; d_gene: .; CDR3aa: CASSPTIASYEQYF
v_gene: TRBV5-1; d_gene: TRBD1; CDR3aa: CASSLEGATETQYF
v_gene: TRBV14; d_gene: .; CDR3aa: CASSQESVDTEAFF
v_gene: TRBV4-1; d_gene: TRBD1; CDR3aa: CASSHEPGTGGSGELFF
v_gene: TRBV6-5; d_gene: .; CDR3aa: CASSYSGSRRGGELFF
v_gene: TRBV27; d_gene: TRBD2; CDR3aa: CASSLGLAGRGQFF
v_gene: TRBV18; d_gene: .; CDR3aa: CASSPVRGNYEQYF
v_gene: TRBV5-1; d_gene: .; CDR3aa: CASSLLPENTEAFF
v_gene: TRBV28; d_gene: TRBD2; CDR3aa: CASRLSGGAYEQYF
v_gene: TRBV29-1; d_gene: .; CDR3aa: CSVGEGGARNQPQHF
v_gene: TRBV7-2; d_gene: TRBD1; CDR3aa: CASSDRGVIHEQYF
v_gene: TRBV6-6; d_gene: TRBD2; CDR3aa: CASSYLRTSGPYEQYF
v_gene: TRBV25-1; d_gene: .; CDR3aa: CASSDYRSSGNTIYF
v_gene: TRBV7-8; d_gene: .; CDR3aa: CASSLTQGQPAQDASYTF
v_gene: TRBV28; d_gene: .; CDR3aa: CASVSGGNEQYF
v_gene: TRBV18; d_gene: TRBD1; CDR3aa: CASSGTGASQSYEQYF
v_gene: TRBV5-4; d_gene: .; CDR3aa: CASSLDRTYGYTF
v_gene: TRBV5-6; d_gene: .; CDR3aa: CASSLNPRGTNEKLFF
v_gene: TRBV28; d_gene: TRBD2; CDR3aa: CASSFLAGGHETQYF
v_gene: TRBV30; d_gene: TRBD2; CDR3aa: CAWSWGTSGRTSTDTQYF
v_gene: TRBV9; d_gene: .; CDR3aa: CASSATPGLFYNEQFF
v_gene: TRBV27; d_gene: .; CDR3aa: CASSSQGNKDGRPTVKQFF
v_gene: TRBV9; d_gene: TRBD2; CDR3aa: CASSSRGTSWGNEQFF
v_gene: TRBV18; d_gene: .; CDR3aa: CASSPNSYTGELFF
v_gene: TRBV13; d_gene: .; CDR3aa: CASSLAVRGSGYTF
v_gene: TRBV25-1; d_gene: TRBD1; CDR3aa: CASSGETGEKLFF
v_gene: TRBV18; d_gene: .; CDR3aa: CASSRGNQNTGELFF
v_gene: TRBV5-1; d_gene: .; CDR3aa: CASSQNTDTQYF
v_gene: TRBV6-6; d_gene: .; CDR3aa: CASSYPDITGFGYTF
v_gene: TRBV5-1; d_gene: .; CDR3aa: CASSFGQGTDTQYF
v_gene: TRBV28; d_gene: TRBD2; CDR3aa: CASSLSPSGTRGEQYF